Below, one T cell receptor beta chain is given with its context. A much larger clone differs from this one at a single base, so this may be a read error. This CDR3 spans 13 amino acids. V lost 3 bases, J lost 5 bases, and 13 bases lay in between. Germline lookup yields CDR1 DFQATT and CDR2 SNEGSKA (reference sequence). Amplified TCR beta CDR3 regions derived from RNA transcripts. RT-PCR in the first round (using the HTBI primer set) targeted the TCR CDR3. TCRdb re-derived calls from the multiplex PCR reads in MiXCR, one entry per CDR3 protein. The sample lists 40,000 to 55,000 distinct CDR3 sequences; 45% to 50% were seen once. Clinical symptoms, serum thyroxine, TRAb, thyroid ultrasound and orbital computed tomography established diagnosis. The sample comes from a study of T cells in Graves' hyperthyroidism and ophthalmopathy.

The sequenced sample was peripheral blood or thyroid tissue (not recorded which). The clonotype was recovered from a woman in her forties or fifties with Graves' hyperthyroidism. This rearrangement joins TRBV20-1 to TRBJ2-5; no clear D. The CDR3 DNA is TGCAGTGCTAGCGGACGGGCCGGGGAGACCCAGTACTTC. Protein sequence: CSASGRAGETQYF.